This entry describes one T cell receptor (beta chain). This sample is part of a study of sequential checkpoint blockade in melanoma. The wider study: After both sequences, patients received maintenance nivolumab.

Germline CDR1 and CDR2: MGHDK and SYGVNS. The V and J ends lost 1 base and 2 bases, in that order; junction bases with no gene match: 1. The CDR3 runs 15 residues. Treatment of the sample: randomized to nivolumab then ipilimumab (arm A) or the reverse (arm B). Profiling relied on immunoSEQ multiplex PCR, and the TCRdb table lists in-frame clones only, not all of them. The table lists about 25,000 clones, roughly 80% of them singletons, with roughly 23% in the top ten. The chain carries TRBV25-1 and TRBJ2-5, with TRBD1 matching 10 bases. This TCR was recovered from a human donor with melanoma. The sample here was CD8+ T cells sorted from blood (inferred from file names), taken from a patient given nivolumab and ipilimumab in sequence. CDR3 in DNA: TGTGCCAGCAGTGAATCGGGACAGGGGCAAGAGACCCAGTACTTC. Amino acids: CASSESGQGQETQYF.